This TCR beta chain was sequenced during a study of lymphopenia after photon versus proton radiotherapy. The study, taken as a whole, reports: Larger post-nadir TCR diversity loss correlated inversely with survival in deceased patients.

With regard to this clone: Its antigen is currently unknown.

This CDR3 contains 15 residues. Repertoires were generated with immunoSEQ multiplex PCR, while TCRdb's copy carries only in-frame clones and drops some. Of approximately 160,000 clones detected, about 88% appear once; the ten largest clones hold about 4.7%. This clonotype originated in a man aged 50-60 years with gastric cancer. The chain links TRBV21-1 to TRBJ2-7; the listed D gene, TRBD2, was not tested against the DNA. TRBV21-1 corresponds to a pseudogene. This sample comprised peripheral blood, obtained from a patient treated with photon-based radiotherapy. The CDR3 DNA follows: TGTGCCAGCAGTATTCCGGGACTGATCTCCTACGAGCAGTACTTC. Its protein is CASSIPGLISYEQYF.